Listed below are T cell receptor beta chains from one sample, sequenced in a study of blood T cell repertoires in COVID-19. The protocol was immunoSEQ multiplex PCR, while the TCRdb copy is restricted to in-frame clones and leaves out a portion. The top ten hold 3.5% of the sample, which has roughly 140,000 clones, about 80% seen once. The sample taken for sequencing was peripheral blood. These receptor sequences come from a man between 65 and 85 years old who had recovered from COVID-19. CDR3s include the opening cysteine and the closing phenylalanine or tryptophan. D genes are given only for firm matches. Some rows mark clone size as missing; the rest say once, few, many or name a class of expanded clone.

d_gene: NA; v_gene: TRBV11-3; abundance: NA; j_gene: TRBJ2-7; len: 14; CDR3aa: CASTKRWGAYEQYF; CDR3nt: TGTGCCAGCACCAAACGCTGGGGAGCCTACGAGCAGTACTTC
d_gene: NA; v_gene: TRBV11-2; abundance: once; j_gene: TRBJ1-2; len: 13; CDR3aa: CASSLAIRDGYTF; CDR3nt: TGTGCCAGCAGCTTAGCCATCCGGGATGGCTACACCTTC
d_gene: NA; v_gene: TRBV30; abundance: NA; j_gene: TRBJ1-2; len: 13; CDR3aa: CAWSVEANYGYTF; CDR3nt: TGTGCCTGGAGTGTTGAGGCTAACTATGGCTACACCTTC
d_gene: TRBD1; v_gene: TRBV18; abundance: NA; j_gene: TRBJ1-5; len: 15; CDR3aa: CASSQGQASNQPQHF; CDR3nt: TGTGCCAGCTCACAAGGACAGGCTAGCAATCAGCCCCAGCATTTT
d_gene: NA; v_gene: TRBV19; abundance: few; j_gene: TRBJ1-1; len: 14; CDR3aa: CASSIDAGDTEAFF; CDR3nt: TGTGCCAGTAGTATAGATGCGGGGGACACTGAAGCTTTCTTT
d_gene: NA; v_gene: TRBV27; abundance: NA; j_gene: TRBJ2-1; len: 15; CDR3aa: CASSLQGGNYNEQFF; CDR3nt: TGTGCCAGCAGTTTACAGGGGGGTAATTATAATGAGCAGTTCTTC
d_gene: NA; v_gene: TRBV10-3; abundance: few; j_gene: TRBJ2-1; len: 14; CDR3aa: CAITEGGGYNEQFF; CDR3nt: TGTGCCATCACCGAAGGGGGGGGATACAATGAGCAGTTCTTC
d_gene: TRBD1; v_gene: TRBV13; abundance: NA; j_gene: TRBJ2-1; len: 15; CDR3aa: CASSLRTGRLREQFF; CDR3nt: TGTGCCAGCAGCTTACGGACAGGGAGATTGAGGGAGCAGTTCTTC
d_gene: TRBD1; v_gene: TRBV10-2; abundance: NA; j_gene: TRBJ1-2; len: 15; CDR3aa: CASSEDSQGANGYTF; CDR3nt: TGCGCCAGCAGTGAGGATTCACAGGGGGCGAATGGCTACACCTTC
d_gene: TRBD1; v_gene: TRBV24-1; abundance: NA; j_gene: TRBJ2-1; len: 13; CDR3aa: CATGGGGSNEQFF; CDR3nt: TGTGCCACAGGGGGCGGTGGGTCCAATGAGCAGTTCTTC
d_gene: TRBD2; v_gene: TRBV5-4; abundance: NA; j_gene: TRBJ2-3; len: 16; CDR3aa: CASSLFSGRSTDTQYF; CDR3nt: TGTGCCAGCAGCTTGTTTAGCGGGAGGAGCACAGATACGCAGTATTTT
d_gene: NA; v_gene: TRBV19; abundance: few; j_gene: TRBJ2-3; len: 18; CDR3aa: CASSISLTGALGTDTQYF; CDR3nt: TGTGCCAGTAGTATAAGTCTTACGGGAGCGCTGGGGACAGATACGCAGTATTTT
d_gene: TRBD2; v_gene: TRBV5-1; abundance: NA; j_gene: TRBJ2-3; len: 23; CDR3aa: CASSLVFLIGLAGDPVAADTQYF; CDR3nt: TGCGCCAGCAGCTTGGTCTTCCTTATAGGACTAGCGGGAGATCCGGTAGCTGCAGATACGCAGTATTTT
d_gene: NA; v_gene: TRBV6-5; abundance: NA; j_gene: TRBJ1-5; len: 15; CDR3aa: CASSPQSYSNQPQHF; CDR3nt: TGTGCCAGCAGTCCACAGTCCTATAGCAATCAGCCCCAGCATTTT
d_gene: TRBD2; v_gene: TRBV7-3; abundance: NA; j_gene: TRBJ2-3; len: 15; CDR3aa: CASSATSGSTDTQYF; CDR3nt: TGTGCCAGCAGCGCTACTAGCGGGAGCACAGATACGCAGTATTTT
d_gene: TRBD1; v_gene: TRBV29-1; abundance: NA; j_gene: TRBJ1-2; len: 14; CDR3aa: CSVRGLAENYGYTF; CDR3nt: TGCAGCGTCAGGGGGTTGGCAGAGAACTATGGCTACACCTTC
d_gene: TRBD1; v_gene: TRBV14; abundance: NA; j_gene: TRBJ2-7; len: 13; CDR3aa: CASSRDSLYEQYF; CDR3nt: TGTGCCAGCTCCCGGGACAGCCTCTACGAGCAGTACTTC
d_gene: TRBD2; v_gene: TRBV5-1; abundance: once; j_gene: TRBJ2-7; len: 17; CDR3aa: CASSLILAGGPTYEQYF; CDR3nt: TGCGCCAGCAGCTTGATCCTAGCGGGAGGGCCTACATACGAGCAGTACTTC
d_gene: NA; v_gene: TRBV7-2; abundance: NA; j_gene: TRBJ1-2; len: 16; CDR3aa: CASSPSGDAFNYGYTF; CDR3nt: TGTGCCAGCAGCCCTTCGGGAGACGCTTTTAACTATGGCTACACCTTC
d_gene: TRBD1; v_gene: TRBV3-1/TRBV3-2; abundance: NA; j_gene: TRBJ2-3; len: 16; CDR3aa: CASSLNPTGGTDTQYF; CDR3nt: TGTGCCAGCAGCCTAAACCCCACAGGGGGCACAGATACGCAGTATTTT
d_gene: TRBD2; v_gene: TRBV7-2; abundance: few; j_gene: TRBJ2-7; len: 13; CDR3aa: CASSLGGTSFAYF; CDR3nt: TGTGCCAGCAGCTTGGGAGGGACTAGTTTTGCGTACTTC
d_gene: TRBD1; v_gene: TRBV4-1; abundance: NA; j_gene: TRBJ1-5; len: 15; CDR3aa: CASSQEGGGQGPQHF; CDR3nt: TGCGCCAGCAGCCAAGAAGGAGGGGGCCAGGGGCCCCAGCATTTT
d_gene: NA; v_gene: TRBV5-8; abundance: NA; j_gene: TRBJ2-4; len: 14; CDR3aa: CASSFMRNKNIQYF; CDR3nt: TGTGCCAGCAGCTTTATGCGGAACAAAAACATTCAGTACTTC
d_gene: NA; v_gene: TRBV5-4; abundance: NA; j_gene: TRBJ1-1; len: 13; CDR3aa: CASSSSYDTEAFF; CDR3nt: TGTGCCAGCAGCTCTTCGTATGACACTGAAGCTTTCTTT
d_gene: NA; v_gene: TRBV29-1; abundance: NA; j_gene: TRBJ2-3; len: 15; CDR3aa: CSAFAWGRNTDTQYF; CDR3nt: TGCAGCGCTTTCGCCTGGGGCAGGAACACAGATACGCAGTATTTT
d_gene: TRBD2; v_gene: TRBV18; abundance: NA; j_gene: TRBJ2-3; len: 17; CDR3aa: CASSSLAGTSGTDTQYF; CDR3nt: TGTGCCAGCTCATCGCTAGCCGGGACTAGCGGGACAGATACGCAGTATTTT
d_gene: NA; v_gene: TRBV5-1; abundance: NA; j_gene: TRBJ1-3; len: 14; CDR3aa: CASSLVASGNTIYF; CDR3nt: TGCGCCAGCAGCTTGGTGGCCTCTGGAAACACCATATATTTT
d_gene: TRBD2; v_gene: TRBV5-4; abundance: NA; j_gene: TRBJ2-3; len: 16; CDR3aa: CASSPPGGDGTDTQYF; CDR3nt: TGTGCCAGCAGCCCCCCGGGGGGGGACGGCACAGATACGCAGTATTTT
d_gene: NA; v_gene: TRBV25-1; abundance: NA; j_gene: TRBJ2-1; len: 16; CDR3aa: CASSESSVLAHNEQFF; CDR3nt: TGTGCCAGCAGTGAATCCTCGGTTCTAGCACACAATGAGCAGTTCTTC
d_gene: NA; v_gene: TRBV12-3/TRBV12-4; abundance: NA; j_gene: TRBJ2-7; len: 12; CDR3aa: CASSLRAGEQYF; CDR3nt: TGTGCCAGCAGTTTACGGGCGGGAGAGCAGTACTTC
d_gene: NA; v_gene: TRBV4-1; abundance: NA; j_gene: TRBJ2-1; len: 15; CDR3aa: CASSPLGRGVNEQFF; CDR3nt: TGCGCCAGCAGCCCCCTAGGGAGGGGGGTCAATGAGCAGTTCTTC
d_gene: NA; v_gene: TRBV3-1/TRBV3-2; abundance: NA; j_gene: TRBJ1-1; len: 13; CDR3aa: CASSGGRYTEAFF; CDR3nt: TGTGCCAGCTCGGGAGGACGGTACACTGAAGCTTTCTTT
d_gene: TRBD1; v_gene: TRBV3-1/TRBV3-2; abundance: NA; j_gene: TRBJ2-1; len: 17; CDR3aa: CASSPTPGQGWVGEQFF; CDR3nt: TGTGCCAGCAGCCCCACCCCAGGACAGGGGTGGGTAGGTGAGCAGTTCTTC
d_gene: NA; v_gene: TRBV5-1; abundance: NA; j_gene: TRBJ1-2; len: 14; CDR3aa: CASSQSSGIYGYTF; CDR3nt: TGCGCCAGCAGCCAATCGTCAGGGATCTATGGCTACACCTTC
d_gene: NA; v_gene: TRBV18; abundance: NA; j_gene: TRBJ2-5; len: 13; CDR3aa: CASSPGQKETQYF; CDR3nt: TGTGCCAGCTCACCAGGACAGAAAGAGACCCAGTACTTC
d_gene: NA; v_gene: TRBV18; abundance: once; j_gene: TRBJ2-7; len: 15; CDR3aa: CASSPRGDSSYEQYF; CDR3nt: TGTGCCAGCTCACCGCGGGGGGACAGCTCCTACGAGCAGTACTTC
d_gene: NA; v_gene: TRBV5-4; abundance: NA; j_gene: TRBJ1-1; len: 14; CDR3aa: CASSLGGEVGEAFF; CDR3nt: TGTGCCAGCAGCTTGGGGGGGGAGGTTGGTGAAGCTTTCTTT
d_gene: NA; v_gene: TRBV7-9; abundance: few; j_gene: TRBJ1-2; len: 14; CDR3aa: CASSLSSGNYGYTF; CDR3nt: TGTGCCAGCAGCTTATCCAGCGGGAACTATGGCTACACCTTC
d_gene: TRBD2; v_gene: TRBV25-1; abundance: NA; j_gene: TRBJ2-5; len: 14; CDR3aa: CASSAWTSRETQYF; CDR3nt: TGTGCCAGCAGTGCCTGGACTAGCCGAGAGACCCAGTACTTC
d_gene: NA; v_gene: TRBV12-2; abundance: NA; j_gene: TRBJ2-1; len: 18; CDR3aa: CASRLVFIAGGPSNEQFF; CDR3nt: TGTGCAAGTCGCTTAGTATTTATAGCGGGAGGCCCTAGCAATGAGCAGTTCTTC
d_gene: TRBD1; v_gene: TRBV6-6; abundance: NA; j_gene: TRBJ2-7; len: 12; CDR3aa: CASNPDRGEQYF; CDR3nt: TGTGCCAGCAACCCCGACAGGGGAGAGCAGTACTTC
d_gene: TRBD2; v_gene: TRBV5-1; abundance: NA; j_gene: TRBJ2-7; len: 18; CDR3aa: CASSLPGGVAGFYYEQYF; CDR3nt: TGCGCCAGCAGCTTGCCTGGCGGGGTAGCGGGATTCTACTACGAGCAGTACTTC
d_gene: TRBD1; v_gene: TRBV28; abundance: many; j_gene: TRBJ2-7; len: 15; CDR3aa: CASSPRTGRYYEQYF; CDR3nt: TGTGCCAGCAGTCCCAGGACAGGGCGATACTACGAGCAGTACTTC
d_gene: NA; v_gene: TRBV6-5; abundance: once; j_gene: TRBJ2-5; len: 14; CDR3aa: CASSQRTERETQYF; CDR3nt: TGTGCCAGCAGTCAACGGACGGAGCGGGAGACCCAGTACTTC
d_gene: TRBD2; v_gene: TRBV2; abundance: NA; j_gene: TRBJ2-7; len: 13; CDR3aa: CASRVRGEVEQYF; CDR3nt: TGTGCCAGCCGGGTACGGGGGGAAGTGGAGCAGTACTTC
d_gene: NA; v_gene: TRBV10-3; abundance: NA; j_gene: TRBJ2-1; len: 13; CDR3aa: CAIGPARDNEQFF; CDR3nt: TGTGCCATCGGCCCCGCGCGGGACAATGAGCAGTTCTTC
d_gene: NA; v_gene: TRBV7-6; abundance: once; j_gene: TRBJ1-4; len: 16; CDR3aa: CASSVTPRNQNEKLFF; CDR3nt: TGTGCCAGCAGCGTAACCCCCAGGAACCAAAATGAAAAACTGTTTTTT
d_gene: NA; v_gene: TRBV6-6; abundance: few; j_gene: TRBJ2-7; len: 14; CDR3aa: CASTLPGFSYEQYF; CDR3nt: TGTGCCAGCACCTTACCGGGATTCTCCTACGAGCAGTACTTC
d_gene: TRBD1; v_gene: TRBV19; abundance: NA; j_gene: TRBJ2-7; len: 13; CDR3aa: CASSNDRAYEQYF; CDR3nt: TGTGCCAGTAGTAATGACAGGGCCTACGAGCAGTACTTC
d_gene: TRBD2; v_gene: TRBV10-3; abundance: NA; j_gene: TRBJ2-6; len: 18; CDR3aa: CAISERGLAGVGANVLTF; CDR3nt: TGTGCCATCAGTGAGCGGGGACTAGCGGGAGTCGGGGCCAACGTCCTGACTTTC
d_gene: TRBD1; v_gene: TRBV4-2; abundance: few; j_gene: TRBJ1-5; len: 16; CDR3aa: CASSQDLDRGGQPQHF; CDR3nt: TGTGCCAGCAGCCAAGATCTGGACAGGGGGGGTCAGCCCCAGCATTTT
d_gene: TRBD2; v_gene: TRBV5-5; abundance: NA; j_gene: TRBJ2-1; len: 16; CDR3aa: CASSSATTSGSDEQFF; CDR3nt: TGTGCCAGCAGCTCTGCAACGACTAGCGGGAGCGATGAGCAGTTCTTC
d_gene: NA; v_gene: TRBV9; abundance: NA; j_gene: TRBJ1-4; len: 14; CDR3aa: CASSVGQGNEKLFF; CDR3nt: TGTGCCAGCAGCGTAGGTCAGGGAAATGAAAAACTGTTTTTT
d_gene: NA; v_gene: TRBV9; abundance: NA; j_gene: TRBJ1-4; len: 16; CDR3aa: CASSRIGGATNEKLFF; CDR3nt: TGTGCCAGCTCCCGTATCGGGGGAGCAACTAATGAAAAACTGTTTTTT
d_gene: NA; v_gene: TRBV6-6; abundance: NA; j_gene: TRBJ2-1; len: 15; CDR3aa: CASSYSSTNYNEQFF; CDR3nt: TGTGCCAGCAGTTACTCGAGTACTAATTACAATGAGCAGTTCTTC
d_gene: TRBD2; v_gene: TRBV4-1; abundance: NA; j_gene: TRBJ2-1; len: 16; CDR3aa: CASSHSPSSGYNEQFF; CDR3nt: TGCGCCAGCAGCCATTCACCGTCTAGCGGCTACAATGAGCAGTTCTTC
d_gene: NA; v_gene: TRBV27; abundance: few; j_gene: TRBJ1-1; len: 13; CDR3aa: CASSLERGTEAFF; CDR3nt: TGTGCCAGCAGTTTGGAGAGAGGCACTGAAGCTTTCTTT
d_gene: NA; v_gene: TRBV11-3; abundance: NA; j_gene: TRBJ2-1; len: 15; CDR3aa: CASSFSGDAYNEQFF; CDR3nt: TGTGCCAGCAGCTTTAGCGGAGACGCCTACAATGAGCAGTTCTTC
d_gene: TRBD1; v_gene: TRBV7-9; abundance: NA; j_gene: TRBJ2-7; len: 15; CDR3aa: CASSARDRGLNEQYF; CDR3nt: TGTGCCAGCAGCGCGAGGGACAGGGGGCTCAACGAGCAGTACTTC